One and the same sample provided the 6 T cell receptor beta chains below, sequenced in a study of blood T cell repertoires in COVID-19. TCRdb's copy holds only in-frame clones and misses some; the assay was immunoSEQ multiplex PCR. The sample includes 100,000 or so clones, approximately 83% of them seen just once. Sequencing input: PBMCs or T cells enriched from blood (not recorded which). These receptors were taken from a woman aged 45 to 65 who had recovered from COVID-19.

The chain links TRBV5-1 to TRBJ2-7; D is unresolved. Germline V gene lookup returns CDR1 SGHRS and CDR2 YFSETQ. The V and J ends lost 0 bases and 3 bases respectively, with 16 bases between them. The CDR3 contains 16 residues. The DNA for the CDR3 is TGCGCCAGCAGCTTGGCGACCCCGCCTAGTGTCTACGAGCAGTACTTC. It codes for CASSLATPPSVYEQYF.

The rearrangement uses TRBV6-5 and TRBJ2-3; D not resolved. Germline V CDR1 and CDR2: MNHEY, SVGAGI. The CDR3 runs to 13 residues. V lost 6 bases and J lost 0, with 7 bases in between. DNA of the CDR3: TGTGCCAGCAGGATCGCGAGCACAGATACGCAGTATTTT. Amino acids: CASRIASTDTQYF.

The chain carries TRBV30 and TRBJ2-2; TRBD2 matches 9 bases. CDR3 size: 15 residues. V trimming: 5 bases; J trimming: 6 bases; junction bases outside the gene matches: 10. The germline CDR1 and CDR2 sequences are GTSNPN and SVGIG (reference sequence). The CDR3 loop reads CAWRDSGGLAGELFF. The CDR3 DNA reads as TGTGCCTGGCGCGATAGCGGGGGTTTGGCCGGGGAGCTGTTTTTT.

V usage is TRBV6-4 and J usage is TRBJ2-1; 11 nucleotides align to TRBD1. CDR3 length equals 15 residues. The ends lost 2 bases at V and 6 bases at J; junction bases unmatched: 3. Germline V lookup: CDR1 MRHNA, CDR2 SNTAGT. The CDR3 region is CASSDGQGASNEQFF. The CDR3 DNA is TGTGCCAGCAGTGACGGACAGGGGGCTAGCAATGAGCAGTTCTTC.

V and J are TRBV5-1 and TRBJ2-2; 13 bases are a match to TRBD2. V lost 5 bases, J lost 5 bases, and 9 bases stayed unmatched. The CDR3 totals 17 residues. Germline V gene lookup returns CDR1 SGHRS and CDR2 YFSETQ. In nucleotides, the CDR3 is TGCGCCAGCAGGTCACCGGGACTAGCGGGGCGAACCGGGGAGCTGTTTTTT. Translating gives CASRSPGLAGRTGELFF.

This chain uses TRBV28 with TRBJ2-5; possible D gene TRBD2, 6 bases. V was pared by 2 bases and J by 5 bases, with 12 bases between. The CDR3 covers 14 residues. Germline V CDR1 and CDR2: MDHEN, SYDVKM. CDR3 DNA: TGTGCCAGCAGTTTAAGTGGGACTCAGGAGACCCAGTACTTC. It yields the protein CASSLSGTQETQYF. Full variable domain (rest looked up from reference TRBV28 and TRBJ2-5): DVKVTQSSRYLVKRTGEKVFLECVQDMDHENMFWYRQDPGLGLRLIYFSYDVKMKEKGDIPEGYSVSREKKERFSLILESASTNQTSMYLCASSLSGTQETQYFGPGTRLLVL.